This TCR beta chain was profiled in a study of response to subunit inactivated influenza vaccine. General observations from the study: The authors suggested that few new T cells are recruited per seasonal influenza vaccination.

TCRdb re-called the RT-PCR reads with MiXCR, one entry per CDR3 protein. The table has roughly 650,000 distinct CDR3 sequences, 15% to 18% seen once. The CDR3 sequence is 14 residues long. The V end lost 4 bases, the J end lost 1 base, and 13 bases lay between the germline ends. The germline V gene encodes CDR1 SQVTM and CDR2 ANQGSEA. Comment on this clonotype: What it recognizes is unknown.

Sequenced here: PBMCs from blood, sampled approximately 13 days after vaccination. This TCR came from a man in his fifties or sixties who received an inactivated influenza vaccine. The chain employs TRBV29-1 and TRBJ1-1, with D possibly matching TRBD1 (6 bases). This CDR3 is CSVGPGDRNTEAFF. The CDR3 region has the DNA TGCAGCGTTGGTCCAGGGGACCGGAACACTGAAGCTTTCTTT.